Following are 5 T cell receptor beta chains from one sample sequenced in a study of T cell responses to AZD1222 COVID-19 vaccine. Here immunoSEQ multiplex PCR was the method, and the copy in TCRdb shows in-frame clones only, minus some. The sample has 150,000 to 200,000 clones, around nine tenths seen once. This material consisted of peripheral blood, taken 28 days after the second dose of the MenACWY control vaccine. Every receptor here comes from an adult who received the MenACWY meningococcal vaccine as a control.

The V call is TRBV18, the J call TRBJ2-2, with 11 positions matching TRBD1. The CDR3 covers 16 residues. The germline gives CDR1 KGHSH, CDR2 LQKENI. J gave up 3 bases and V 3 bases, and 3 bases lay outside the gene matches. Here the CDR3 DNA reads TGTGCCAGCTCACCCGGGACAGGGGGGGACACCGGGGAGCTGTTTTTT. Its translation: CASSPGTGGDTGELFF.

The chain joins TRBV24-1 to TRBJ1-1; D call uncertain. The CDR3 extends over 13 amino acids. CDR1 is KGHDR and CDR2 is SFDVKD in the germline V gene. V was clipped by 5 bases and J by 3 bases, with 9 bases between them. The CDR3 DNA reads as TGTGCCACCAGTGCTTCGAAGGACACTGAAGCTTTCTTT. It is translated as CATSASKDTEAFF.

This rearrangement joins TRBV7-2 to TRBJ2-3, with TRBD2 matching 7 bases. After removal of 5 bases from V and 1 base from J, the junction contained 6 bases not matched to a gene. Germline CDR1 and CDR2: SGHTA and FQGNSA. This CDR3 comprises 15 residues. CDR3 residues: CASSQALAGTDTQYF. The CDR3 nucleotides are TGTGCCAGCAGCCAGGCGCTAGCGGGCACAGATACGCAGTATTTT.

The chain has TRBV24-1 and TRBJ1-2, with D possibly TRBD1 on 6 matching bases. CDR3 size: 13 residues. V was shortened by 7 bases and J by 3 bases, with 11 bases between the two germline ends. Germline lookup yields CDR1 KGHDR and CDR2 SFDVKD. In DNA, the CDR3 is TGTGCCACCAGCCGAGGGGGGGACTATGGCTACACCTTC. Its translation: CATSRGGDYGYTF.

This clone was observed a few times. The chain uses TRBV2 and TRBJ1-5; 7 nucleotides match TRBD1. This CDR3 is built from 15 residues. V lost 2 bases, J lost 3 bases, and 4 bases stayed unmatched. The germline CDR1 and CDR2 sequences are SNHLY and FYNNEI. CDR3 bases: TGTGCCAGCAGTGAATGGACAGGATTCAATCAGCCCCAGCATTTT. Residues: CASSEWTGFNQPQHF.